This T cell receptor (beta chain) derives from a study of T cell responses to AZD1222 COVID-19 vaccine. Sequencing was performed with immunoSEQ multiplex PCR; in TCRdb, only in-frame clones are kept and a portion is missing. The sample has about 140,000 clones; about 90% are singletons. Second-dose intervals of approximately 4 or approximately 12 weeks were pooled. The origin of this receptor is an adult who received the AZD1222 COVID-19 vaccine. The sample in question was peripheral blood, obtained 28 days after the second AZD1222 dose.

The CDR3 DNA sequence: TGTGCCAGCAGCGCACGGGCGGTCACCGGGGAGCTGTTTTTT. Translation gives CASSARAVTGELFF. The chain carries TRBV2 and TRBJ2-2; no reliable D call. Per germline, CDR1 SNHLY and CDR2 FYNNEI. The CDR3 has 14 amino acids. V lost 6 bases and J 4 bases, leaving 12 bases between the germline ends.